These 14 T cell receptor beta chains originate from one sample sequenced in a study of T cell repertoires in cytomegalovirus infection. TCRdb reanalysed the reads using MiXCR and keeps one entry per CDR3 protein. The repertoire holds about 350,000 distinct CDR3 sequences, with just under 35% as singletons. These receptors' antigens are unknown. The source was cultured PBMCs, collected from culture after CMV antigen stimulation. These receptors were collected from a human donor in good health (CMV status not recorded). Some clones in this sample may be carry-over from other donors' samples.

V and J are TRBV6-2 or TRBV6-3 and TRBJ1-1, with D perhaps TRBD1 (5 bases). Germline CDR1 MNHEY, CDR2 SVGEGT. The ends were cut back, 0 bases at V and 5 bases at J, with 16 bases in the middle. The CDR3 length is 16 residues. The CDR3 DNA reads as TGTGCCAGCAGTTACTCGATTCCCGGGGGGGTGACTGAAGCTTTCTTT. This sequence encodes CASSYSIPGGVTEAFF.

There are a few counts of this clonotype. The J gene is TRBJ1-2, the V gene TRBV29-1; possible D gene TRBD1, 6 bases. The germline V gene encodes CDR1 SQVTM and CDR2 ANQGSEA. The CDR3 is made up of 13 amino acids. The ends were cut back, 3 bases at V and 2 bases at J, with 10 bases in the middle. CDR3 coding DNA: TGCAGCGTTGACGGACAGCGGAACTATGGCTACACCTTC. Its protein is CSVDGQRNYGYTF.

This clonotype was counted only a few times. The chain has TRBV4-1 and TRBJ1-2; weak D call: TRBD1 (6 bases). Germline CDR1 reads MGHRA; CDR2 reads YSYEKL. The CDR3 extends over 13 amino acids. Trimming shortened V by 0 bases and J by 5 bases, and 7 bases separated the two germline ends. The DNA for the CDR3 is TGCGCCAGCAGCCAAGATGGGACATATGGCTACACCTTC. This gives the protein CASSQDGTYGYTF.

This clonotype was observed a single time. The CDR3 loop reads CAIGLESGRHPTSTDTQYF. The CDR3 DNA follows: TGTGCCATCGGACTCGAGAGCGGGAGGCACCCTACTAGCACAGATACGCAGTATTTT. The rearrangement links TRBV10-3 to TRBJ2-3; 9 nucleotides align to TRBD2. Germline values: CDR1 ENHRY, CDR2 SYGVKD. V lost 8 bases to trimming and J lost 0 bases; unmatched junction nucleotides: 18. The CDR3 consists of 19 residues.

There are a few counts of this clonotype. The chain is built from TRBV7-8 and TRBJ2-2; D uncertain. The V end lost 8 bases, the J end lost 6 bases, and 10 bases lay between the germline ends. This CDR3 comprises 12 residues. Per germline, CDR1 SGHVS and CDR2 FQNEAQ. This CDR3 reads CASRSQPGELFF. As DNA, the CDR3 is TGTGCCAGCCGAAGCCAGCCCGGGGAGCTGTTTTTT.

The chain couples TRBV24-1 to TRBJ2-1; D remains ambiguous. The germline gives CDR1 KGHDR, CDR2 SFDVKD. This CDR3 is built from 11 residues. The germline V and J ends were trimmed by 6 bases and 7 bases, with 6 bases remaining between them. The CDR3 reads CATSRVNEQFF. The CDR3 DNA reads TGTGCCACCAGTAGGGTGAATGAGCAGTTCTTC.

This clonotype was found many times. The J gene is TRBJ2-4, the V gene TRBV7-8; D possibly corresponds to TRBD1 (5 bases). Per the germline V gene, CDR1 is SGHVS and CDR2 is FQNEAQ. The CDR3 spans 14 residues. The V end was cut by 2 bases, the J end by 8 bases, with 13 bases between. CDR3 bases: TGTGCCAGCAGCTTATACAGGCCATCGGACATTCAGTACTTC. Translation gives CASSLYRPSDIQYF.

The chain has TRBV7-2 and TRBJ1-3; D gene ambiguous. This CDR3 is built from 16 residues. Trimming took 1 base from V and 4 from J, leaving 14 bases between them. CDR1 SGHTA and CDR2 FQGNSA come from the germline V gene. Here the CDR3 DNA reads TGTGCCAGCAGCTTAGGATCCCCAGGTCTCGGAAACACCATATATTTT. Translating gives CASSLGSPGLGNTIYF.

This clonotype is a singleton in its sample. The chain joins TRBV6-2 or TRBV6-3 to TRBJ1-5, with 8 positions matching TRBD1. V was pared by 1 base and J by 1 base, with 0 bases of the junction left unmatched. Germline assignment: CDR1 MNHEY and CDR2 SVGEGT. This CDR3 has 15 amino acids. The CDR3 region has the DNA TGTGCCAGCAGTTACTGGACAGGGAGCAATCAGCCCCAGCATTTT. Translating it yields CASSYWTGSNQPQHF.

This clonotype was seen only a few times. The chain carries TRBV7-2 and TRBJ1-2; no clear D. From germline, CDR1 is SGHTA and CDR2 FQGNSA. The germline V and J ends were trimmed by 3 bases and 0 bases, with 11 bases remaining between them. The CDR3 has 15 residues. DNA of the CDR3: TGTGCCAGCAGCTTGCCTGTTTTACCTAACTATGGCTACACCTTC. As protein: CASSLPVLPNYGYTF.

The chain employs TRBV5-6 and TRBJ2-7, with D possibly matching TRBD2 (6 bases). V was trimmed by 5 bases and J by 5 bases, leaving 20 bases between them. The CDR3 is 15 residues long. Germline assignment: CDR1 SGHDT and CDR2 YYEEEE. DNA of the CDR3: TGTGCCAGCAGTCGTGGTAGCCGTGGGGAGGACGAGCAGTACTTC. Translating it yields CASSRGSRGEDEQYF.

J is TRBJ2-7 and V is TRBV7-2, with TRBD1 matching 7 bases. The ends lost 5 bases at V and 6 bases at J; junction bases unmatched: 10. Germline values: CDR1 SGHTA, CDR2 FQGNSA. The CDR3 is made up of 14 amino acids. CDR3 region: CASSLPGDSPEQYF. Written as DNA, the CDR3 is TGTGCCAGCAGCCTACCCGGGGACAGTCCCGAGCAGTACTTC.

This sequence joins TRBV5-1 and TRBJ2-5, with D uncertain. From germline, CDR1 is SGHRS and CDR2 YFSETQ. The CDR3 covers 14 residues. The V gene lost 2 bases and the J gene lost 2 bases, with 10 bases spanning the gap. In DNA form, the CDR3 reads TGCGCCAGCAGCTTCGCAGCGCATCAAGAGACCCAGTACTTC. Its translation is CASSFAAHQETQYF.

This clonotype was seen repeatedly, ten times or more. This CDR3 is CASSPRGYKVEAFF. The CDR3 nucleotides read TGTGCCAGCAGCCCGAGAGGGTACAAGGTTGAAGCTTTCTTT. This chain connects TRBV7-8 to TRBJ1-1; D gene unclear. Trimming pared 5 bases from V and 7 bases from J, leaving 17 bases between. Germline lookup yields CDR1 SGHVS and CDR2 FQNEAQ. The CDR3 runs 14 residues.